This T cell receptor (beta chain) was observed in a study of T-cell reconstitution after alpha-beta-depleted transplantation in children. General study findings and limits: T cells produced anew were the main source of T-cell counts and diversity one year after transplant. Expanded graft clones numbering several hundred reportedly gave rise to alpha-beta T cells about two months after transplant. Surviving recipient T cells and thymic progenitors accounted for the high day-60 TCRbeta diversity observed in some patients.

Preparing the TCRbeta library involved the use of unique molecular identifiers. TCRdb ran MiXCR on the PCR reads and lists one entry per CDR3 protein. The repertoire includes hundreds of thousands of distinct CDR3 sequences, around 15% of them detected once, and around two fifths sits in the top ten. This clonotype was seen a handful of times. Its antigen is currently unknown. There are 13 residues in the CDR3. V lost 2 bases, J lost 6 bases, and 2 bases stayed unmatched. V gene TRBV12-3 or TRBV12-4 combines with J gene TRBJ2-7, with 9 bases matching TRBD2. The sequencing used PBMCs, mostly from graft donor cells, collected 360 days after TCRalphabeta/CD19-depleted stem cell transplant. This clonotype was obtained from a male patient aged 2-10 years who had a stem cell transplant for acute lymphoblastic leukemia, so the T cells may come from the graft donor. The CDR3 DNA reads TGTGCCAGCAGTTTACGGCGGGAGGGCGAGCAGTACTTC. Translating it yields CASSLRREGEQYF.